The subject of this entry is one TCR beta chain. Its antigen is still unknown. These data are taken from a study of T-cell memory formation after mild COVID-19. On the study more broadly: TCR clusters showed largely donor specificity. Points from the study as a whole: Pre-infection memory held some responding clones, suggesting pre-existing cross-reactive T cells responded. Clones that got smaller from day 15 to 85 had even CD4/CD8, while clones growing later tipped toward CD4+.

This CDR3 contains 16 residues. CDR1 is SEHNR, CDR2 FQNEAQ, per germline (reference sequence). The germline V and J ends were trimmed by 1 base and 0 bases, with 12 bases remaining between them. TCRdb ran MiXCR on the 5' RACE reads and lists one entry per CDR3 protein. The sample shows more than 450,000 distinct CDR3 sequences, about 20% of them seen only once. The chain employs TRBV7-9 and TRBJ1-1; a weak D match, TRBD1 (5 bases). Sequenced input: PBMCs or a T cell subset sorted from them (not recorded which). This clonotype was obtained from an adult woman who had mild COVID-19 (a few samples of this study predate the infection). Cell type and time point are not known. The CDR3 nucleotides read TGTGCCAGCAGCTTAGGACAGTTCTTAATGAACACTGAAGCTTTCTTT. This gives the protein CASSLGQFLMNTEAFF.